This TCR beta chain derives from a study of cytomegalovirus exposure and HLA in healthy donors. Study results and caveats: In terms of immune exposure information, only CMV serostatus was available. In a later analysis, parvovirus B19, influenza, CMV and Epstein-Barr virus appeared linked to several top co-occurrence clusters. Reports indicate that TCR beta sequences accurately predicted the HLA-A and HLA-B alleles of most subjects.

The germline CDR1 and CDR2 sequences are SNHLY and FYNNEI. Unmatched junction bases numbered 3, after V lost 8 bases and J lost 1 base. The CDR3 spans 14 residues. Comments on this clone: Its antigen is unidentified.

This PCR relied on a set of 60 Vbeta primers and 13 Jbeta primers. Original methodology: A later analysis counted 80 million or so unique TCR beta chains, about 10 million shared. The repertoire was sequenced with immunoSEQ multiplex PCR; TCRdb's copy has only in-frame clones and lacks some. That table supplies the V and J calls and clone size; D and trimming were determined from the DNA. The data show 100,000 to 150,000 clones, over 65% seen once. This TCR came from a man between 25 and 39 years old in good health and CMV-seropositive. The chain joins TRBV2 to TRBJ2-3; 10 positions match TRBD2. The source material was PBMCs. Here the CDR3 reads CASEGTSGTDTQYF. The DNA of the CDR3 is TGTGCCAGCGAGGGGACTAGCGGCACAGATACGCAGTATTTT.